Included here is one T cell receptor beta chain sequence, with context. Its matching antigen is unknown. This entry belongs to a study of T cells in localized non-small cell lung cancer. Study results and caveats: There was higher T cell clonality in uninvolved adjacent lung than in tumor, and it was highest there. Appearance in adjacent lung was seen for a median approximately 60 of the top 100 tumor clones. Heterogeneity remains possible, as sequencing covered one tumor region only.

Measured with immunoSEQ multiplex PCR; TCRdb has only the in-frame clones, and not every one. The top ten hold roughly a fifth of the sample, which has about 61,000 clones, 70% to 90% seen once. Germline CDR1 and CDR2: MNHEY and SMNVEV (reference sequence). With V trimmed by 4 bases and J by 14 bases, 17 bases remained unmatched. The CDR3 loop spans 15 amino acids. The V and J genes are TRBV27 and TRBJ2-3; 8 positions match TRBD2. Sequenced here: peripheral blood, sampled before any cancer treatment. The receptor's source is a man aged 35 to 70 with stage I squamous cell lung carcinoma. CDR3 residues: CASSSLTPGLGNRYF. Here the CDR3 DNA reads TGTGCCAGCAGTTCACTTACCCCGGGACTAGGAAACAGGTATTTT.